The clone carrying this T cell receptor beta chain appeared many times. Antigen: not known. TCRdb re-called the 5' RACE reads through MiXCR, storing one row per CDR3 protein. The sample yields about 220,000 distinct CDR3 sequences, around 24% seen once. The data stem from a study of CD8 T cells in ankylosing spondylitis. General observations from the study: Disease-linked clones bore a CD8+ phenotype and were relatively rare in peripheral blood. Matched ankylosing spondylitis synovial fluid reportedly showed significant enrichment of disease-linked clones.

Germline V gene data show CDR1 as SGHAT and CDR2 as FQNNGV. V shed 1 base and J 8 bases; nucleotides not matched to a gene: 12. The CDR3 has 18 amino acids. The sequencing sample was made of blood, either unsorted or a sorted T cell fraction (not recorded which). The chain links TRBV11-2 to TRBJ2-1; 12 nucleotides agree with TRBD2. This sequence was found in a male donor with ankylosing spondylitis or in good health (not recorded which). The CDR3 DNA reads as TGTGCCAGCAGCTTAGGATTGCTAGCGGGAGGGCCAGAGGATGAGCAGTTCTTC. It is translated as CASSLGLLAGGPEDEQFF.